The TCR beta chain under discussion was sequenced for a study of T cell responses to AZD1222 COVID-19 vaccine. Background on the study: Pooled together were second doses at about 4 or about 12 weeks. Overall study findings and caveats: Spike-specific TCR breadth and depth went up after people got two AZD1222 doses.

On this clone: The antigen remains undetermined.

The CDR3 contains 15 residues. The V end lost 8 bases, the J end lost 8 bases, and 22 bases lay between the germline ends. Germline assignment: CDR1 SNHLY and CDR2 FYNNEI. The data were produced by immunoSEQ multiplex PCR, yet TCRdb's version contains in-frame clones alone and is incomplete. Of around 130,000 clones listed, about 93% are singletons. The clonotype comes from an adult in good health. This rearrangement joins TRBV2 to TRBJ1-3, with D maybe TRBD1 (5 bases). The material sequenced was peripheral blood, taken on day 0 of AZD1222 vaccination. The CDR3 nucleotides read TGTGCCAGCTCTACCTTCGGACTCGAAGGGGACACCATATATTTT. Protein sequence: CASSTFGLEGDTIYF.